This entry concerns a single TCR beta chain. What it recognizes is unknown. TCRdb processed the 5' RACE reads anew with MiXCR; each CDR3 protein has one entry. The data hold about 49,000 distinct CDR3 sequences, with roughly 27% observed a single time. Germline V gene data show CDR1 as SGHTA and CDR2 as FQGNSA. The CDR3 contains 14 residues. V lost 3 bases to trimming and J lost 5 bases, with 13 bases between them. This record comes from a study of T-cell memory formation after mild COVID-19. Regarding the study as a whole: What remained unconfirmed was the SARS-CoV-2 specificity of second-wave clones peaking on day 37. Among clones contracting day 15 to 85, CD4/CD8 was balanced, whereas later expanders leaned CD4+.

The genes are TRBV7-2 and TRBJ1-1, with D possibly matching TRBD1 (6 bases). The sequence was collected from a man between 18 and 35 years old who had mild COVID-19 (a few samples of this study predate the infection). Cell type and time point are not known. Material: PBMCs or a T cell subset sorted from them (not recorded which). The CDR3 spells CASSLSGVGTEAFF. The CDR3, as DNA: TGTGCCAGCAGCTTGTCAGGGGTGGGAACTGAAGCTTTCTTT. The full variable domain, its missing parts supplied by reference TRBV7-2 and TRBJ1-1, is GAGVSQSPSNKVTEKGKDVELRCDPISGHTALYWYRQSLGQGLEFLIYFQGNSAPDKSGLPSDRFSAERTGGSVSTLTIQRTQQEDSAVYLCASSLSGVGTEAFFGQGTRLTVV.